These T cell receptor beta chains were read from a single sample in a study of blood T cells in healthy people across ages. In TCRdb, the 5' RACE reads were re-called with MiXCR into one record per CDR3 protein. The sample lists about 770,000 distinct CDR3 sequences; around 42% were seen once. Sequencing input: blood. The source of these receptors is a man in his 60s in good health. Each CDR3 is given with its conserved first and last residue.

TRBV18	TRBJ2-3	CASSQNQRGRTDTQYF
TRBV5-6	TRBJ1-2	CASSRDWSDYGYTF
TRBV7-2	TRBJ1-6	CASSRNRGYSPLHF
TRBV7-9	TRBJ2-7	CASSHPDGSYEQYF
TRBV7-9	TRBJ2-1	CASSLERRPQFF
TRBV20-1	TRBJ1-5	CSASKGPGSSQPQHF
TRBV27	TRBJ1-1	CASSPAGSQAFF
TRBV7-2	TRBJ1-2	CASSLAKSVYGYTF
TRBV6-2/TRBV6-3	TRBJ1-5	CASSKPGQTYSNQPQHF
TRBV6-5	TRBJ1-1	CASSLDNTEAFF
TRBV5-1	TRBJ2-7	CASSLNRDNRPVEQYF